This TCR beta chain comes out of a study of identical twins. Study-wide results and caveats: Weaker excess twin sharing was seen among beta out-of-frame sequences.

Note on this clonotype: Its antigen is as yet unknown.

A universal primer site came from template switching; cDNA carried unique molecular identifiers. TCRdb ran MiXCR on the 5' RACE reads and lists one entry per CDR3 protein. The sample shows nearly 900,000 distinct CDR3 sequences, about 12% of them seen only once. J was trimmed by 4 bases and V by 1 base; bases with no gene match: 7. Germline V gives CDR1 LNHDA, CDR2 SQIVND (reference sequence). The CDR3 has 16 residues. These data also formed part of another study, on yellow fever vaccine responses in identical twins.

The chain uses TRBV19 and TRBJ2-1, with TRBD2 matching over 7 bases. Sequences were obtained from PBMCs. The TCR was taken from a woman in her late teens or twenties in good health. The CDR3 is CASSIGISGLYNEQFF. In DNA form, the CDR3 reads TGTGCCAGTAGTATAGGAATTAGCGGGCTTTACAATGAGCAGTTCTTC.